The rows below give T cell receptor beta chains drawn from one sample of a study of preoperative IRX-2 immunotherapy in early breast cancer. Repertoires were generated with immunoSEQ multiplex PCR, while TCRdb's copy carries only in-frame clones and drops some. Found here are over 60,000 clones, roughly 94% of them singletons; the top ten hold roughly 1.5%. Specimen collection occurred from a patient treated with IRX-2 immunotherapy. Every receptor here comes from a human donor with breast cancer. The CDR3 runs from the conserved cysteine through the conserved F or W. The D gene is left open where the match is weak. A row's size may be missing; if present it is once, few, many or a size class.

>TRBV7-9|TRBJ2-1|9|NA|NA
TGTGCCAGCAGCTCACCCCAGTTCTTC
CASSSPQFF
>TRBV4-1|TRBJ2-5|16|NA|TRBD2
TGCGCCAGCAGCCAAGTCCTAGCGGGGGGCCAAGAGACCCAGTACTTC
CASSQVLAGGQETQYF
>TRBV5-1|TRBJ2-5|16|NA|TRBD2
TGCGCCAGCAGCTTGGGGACTAGCGGGAGTAAGGAGACCCAGTACTTC
CASSLGTSGSKETQYF
>TRBV5-6|TRBJ2-3|13|NA|NA
TGTGCCAGCAGCCATGAAATCACAGATACGCAGTATTTT
CASSHEITDTQYF
>TRBV28|TRBJ1-1|14|once|TRBD1
TGTGCCAGCAGTGCGACAGGGCCCAACACTGAAGCTTTCTTT
CASSATGPNTEAFF
>TRBV5-1|TRBJ2-2|16|NA|NA
TGCGCCAGCAGCTTGGAAGGACAGCCCCACACCGGGGAGCTGTTTTTT
CASSLEGQPHTGELFF
>TRBV6-5|TRBJ1-5|13|NA|NA
TGTGCCAGCAGTTCATCCGAAGATCAGCCCCAGCATTTT
CASSSSEDQPQHF
>TRBV1|TRBJ2-5|16|NA|NA
TGCACCAGCAGCCATCCCCCGGCAGGGGCCCAAGAGACCCAGTACTTC
CTSSHPPAGAQETQYF
>TRBV9|TRBJ1-2|14|NA|NA
TGTGCCAGCAGCGTAGGAAGGGTAGGACATGGCTACACCTTC
CASSVGRVGHGYTF
>TRBV28|TRBJ1-4|17|NA|NA
TGTGCCAGCAGCCAATTTAGGGGACATGCAACTAATGAAAAACTGTTTTTT
CASSQFRGHATNEKLFF
>TRBV4-2|TRBJ2-1|16|NA|TRBD2
TGTGCCAGCAGCCACCTTAGTCGGGGGGACTACAATGAGCAGTTCTTC
CASSHLSRGDYNEQFF
>TRBV6-5|TRBJ2-5|13|NA|TRBD2
TGTGCCAGCTTCGGGGGGGCAGAGGAGACCCAGTACTTC
CASFGGAEETQYF
>TRBV25-1|TRBJ1-6|14|NA|NA
TGTGCCAGCAGTCCGGACAGCTATAATTCACCCCTCCACTTT
CASSPDSYNSPLHF
>TRBV4-3|TRBJ1-2|12|NA|TRBD1
TGCGCCAGCAGACTAGACAGGGGCGGCTACACCTTC
CASRLDRGGYTF
>TRBV4-1|TRBJ2-5|14|NA|NA
TGCGCCAGCAGCCAGCAGGGCGCGGGAGAGACCCAGTACTTC
CASSQQGAGETQYF